This T cell receptor (beta chain) was captured by sequencing in a study of beta chain features in type 1 diabetes. A few counts support this clone. The antigen remains undetermined. Whole-study results and caveats: Sequencing of cDNA might inflate the share of cells that strongly express TCR. Type 1 diabetes patients had TCRB CDR3s that were shorter (moderately but significantly so) in all four CD4+ subsets.

Expressed TCRB transcripts were sequenced because the entire RNA isolate underwent reverse transcription. Profiling relied on immunoSEQ multiplex PCR, and the TCRdb table lists in-frame clones only, not all of them. Here the sample spans about 650,000 clones, 12% being singletons. Germline V gives CDR1 MNHEY, CDR2 SVGAGI. Trimming stripped 9 bases from V and 10 bases from J, with 16 bases between. The CDR3 is 13 amino acids. The sequence came from a man aged 25 to 45 with type 1 diabetes. The chain joins TRBV6-5 to TRBJ1-6; D remains ambiguous. Sequencing was carried out using naive CD4+ T cells from blood. The CDR3 DNA is TGTGCCAGTGCCCGGGGATACGGGTCACCCCTCCACTTT. This sequence encodes CASARGYGSPLHF.